Each of the 19 T cell receptor beta chains below was sequenced from the same sample in a study of blood T cell repertoires in COVID-19. Sequenced by immunoSEQ multiplex PCR; TCRdb stores in-frame clones only, minus some. The sample lists approximately 150,000 clones; about 85% were seen once. The sample was peripheral blood. The receptors come from a woman aged 80 or older with COVID-19, enrolled during active disease.

This clone has only one observation. The V gene is TRBV6-5, the J gene TRBJ1-2, with 8 positions matching TRBD1. The germline CDR1 and CDR2 sequences are MNHEY and SVGAGI. The V segment lost 6 bases and the J segment 8 bases; nucleotides outside the gene matches: 8. This CDR3 contains 13 residues. In DNA form, the CDR3 reads TGTGCCAGCAGGCCAGGGGGCGCGGAAGGCTACACCTTC. Amino acid sequence: CASRPGGAEGYTF.

This chain uses TRBV6-4 with TRBJ1-6; D may be TRBD1 (5 bases). Trimming took off 7 bases at V and 7 bases at J, with 14 bases between the two ends. Germline V CDR1 and CDR2: MRHNA, SNTAGT. This CDR3 has 14 residues. For the CDR3, the DNA is TGTGCCAGCACCCCTTCTCCAGGGAATTCACCCCTCCACTTT. Protein sequence: CASTPSPGNSPLHF.

The J gene is TRBJ2-2, the V gene TRBV5-1; 7 bases line up with TRBD1. The CDR3 has 15 amino acids. V was clipped by 4 bases and J by 5 bases; unmatched bases: 8. Germline CDR1 is SGHRS and CDR2 is YFSETQ. The CDR3 here is CASSPRTGATGELFF. For the CDR3, the DNA is TGCGCCAGCAGCCCCAGGACAGGTGCTACCGGGGAGCTGTTTTTT.

V is TRBV7-9 and J is TRBJ1-5, with 8 bases matching TRBD1. V shed 5 bases and J 7 bases; nucleotides not matched to a gene: 10. Germline lookup yields CDR1 SEHNR and CDR2 FQNEAQ (reference sequence). The CDR3 spans 15 residues. The CDR3 here is CASSPYTGGRQPQHF. CDR3 nucleotide sequence: TGTGCCAGCAGCCCGTACACAGGGGGTCGGCAGCCCCAGCATTTT. Together with reference TRBV7-9 and TRBJ1-5, the CDR3 gives the full variable domain: DTGVSQNPRHKITKRGQNVTFRCDPISEHNRLYWYRQTLGQGPEFLTYFQNEAQLEKSRLLSDRFSAERPKGSFSTLEIQRTEQGDSAMYLCASSPYTGGRQPQHFGDGTRLSIL.

In regard to this clone: An end of the junction differs from the germline gene, which may be a read error. This chain uses TRBV5-1 with TRBJ2-5; tentatively, D is TRBD1 (6 bases). The CDR3 spans 15 residues. The V gene's germline CDR1 is SGHRS and CDR2 YFSETQ. CDR3 sequence (DNA): TGCGCCAGCAGCTTGGGGCAGGGGACCCAAGAGAACCAGTACTTC. It is translated as CASSLGQGTQENQYF.

The rearrangement links TRBV7-9 to TRBJ1-1; the D gene is possibly TRBD1 (6 bases). Germline-derived CDR1 and CDR2 are SEHNR and FQNEAQ (reference sequence). Trimming left V 1 base short and J 10 bases short, with 22 bases between. This CDR3 region has 16 residues. CDR3 DNA: TGTGCCAGCAGCTTAGGGCCCCAAACAGGGAAGGGAATAGCTTTCTTT. Translation gives CASSLGPQTGKGIAFF.

This clone has only a few counts. This chain links TRBV6-5 with TRBJ2-5, with D perhaps TRBD2 (6 bases). V dropped 6 bases and J dropped 7 bases, with 15 bases sitting between them. Germline CDR1 MNHEY, CDR2 SVGAGI. The CDR3 has 13 amino acids. CDR3 in amino acids: CASREGAGGTQYF. The CDR3, as DNA: TGTGCCAGCAGGGAGGGCGCCGGGGGGACCCAGTACTTC.

The rearrangement uses TRBV5-1 and TRBJ2-7; TRBD2 matches 7 bases. The CDR3 totals 14 residues. Looked up from germline, CDR1 is SGHRS and CDR2 is YFSETQ. With V trimmed by 7 bases and J by 0 bases, 7 bases remained unmatched. Written as DNA, the CDR3 is TGCGCCAGCTCCCCAGGGAGGGCCTCCTACGAGCAGTACTTC. Its protein product is CASSPGRASYEQYF.

The rearrangement uses TRBV19 and TRBJ2-7; 8 bases align to TRBD2. Germline CDR1 reads LNHDA; CDR2 reads SQIVND (reference sequence). V was clipped by 4 bases and J by 2 bases; unmatched bases: 4. There are 14 residues in the CDR3. DNA for the CDR3: TGTGCCAGTAGTAATCGGGGGGGGACCTACGAGCAGTACTTC. It codes for CASSNRGGTYEQYF.

The J gene is TRBJ2-7, the V gene TRBV6-1, with 13 positions matching TRBD2. V dropped 3 bases and J dropped 0; count of bases not matched to a gene: 5. This CDR3 contains 17 residues. Germline lookup yields CDR1 MNHNS and CDR2 SASEGT. The CDR3 loop reads CASSETSGRFSSYEQYF. As DNA, the CDR3 is TGTGCCAGCAGTGAGACTAGCGGGAGGTTCAGCTCCTACGAGCAGTACTTC.

The chain combines TRBV7-9 with TRBJ2-5, with TRBD2 identical over 7 bases. The length of the CDR3 is 15 residues. The J segment lost 4 bases and the V segment lost 4 bases, leaving 9 bases of the junction unmatched. From germline, CDR1 is SEHNR and CDR2 FQNEAQ (reference sequence). The CDR3: CASSSGGRGGETQYF. CDR3 nucleotides: TGTGCCAGCAGCTCAGGAGGGCGCGGGGGAGAGACCCAGTACTTC.

The CDR3 DNA reads as TGTGCCAGCAGCCGCCGGGGTGGCTACACCTTC. It yields the protein CASSRRGGYTF. This sequence joins TRBV12-3 or TRBV12-4 and TRBJ1-2, with D hard to call. The CDR3 is 11 residues long. The V end was cut by 6 bases, the J end by 7 bases, with 9 bases between.

The rearrangement links TRBV9 to TRBJ2-1; TRBD1 matches at 8 bases. V was pared by 4 bases and J by 4 bases, with 4 bases of the junction left unmatched. Looked up from germline, CDR1 is SGDLS and CDR2 is YYNGEE. The CDR3 has 14 amino acids. Here the CDR3 reads CASSRQGAYNEQFF. The CDR3 bases are TGTGCCAGCAGCAGGCAGGGGGCTTACAATGAGCAGTTCTTC.

The chain is built from TRBV28 and TRBJ2-1; 10 bases fit TRBD2. V lost 1 base to trimming and J lost 7 bases; unmatched junction nucleotides: 13. Germline V gene data show CDR1 as MDHEN and CDR2 as SYDVKM. The CDR3 sequence is 18 residues long. DNA for the CDR3: TGTGCCAGCAGTTTATTCTTATGGAGCGGGAGGGGGGGGAATGAGCAGTTCTTC. It translates to CASSLFLWSGRGGNEQFF.

The J gene is TRBJ1-6, the V gene TRBV15; D is possibly TRBD1 (6 bases). Trimming left V 0 bases short and J 10 bases short, with 13 bases between. Looked up from germline, CDR1 is LNHNV and CDR2 is YYDKDF (reference sequence). This CDR3 comprises 15 residues. The CDR3 DNA reads as TGTGCCACCAGCAGAGATCAAGGGGGAAGGTCACCCCTCCACTTT. Its protein product is CATSRDQGGRSPLHF.

The chain combines TRBV14 with TRBJ1-2; D remains unclear. Between the trimmed V and J ends, which lost 1 base and 3 bases, there was a span of 15 bases. The CDR3 totals 16 residues. Germline V gene lookup returns CDR1 SGHDN and CDR2 FVKESK. CDR3 sequence reads: CASSQVMSRGHYGYTF. For the CDR3, the DNA is TGTGCCAGCAGCCAAGTGATGAGCCGAGGGCACTATGGCTACACCTTC.

CDR3 region: CASSLGGGYSANEQFF. CDR3 bases: TGCGCCAGCAGCCTGGGCGGGGGTTACTCGGCCAATGAGCAGTTCTTC. The chain employs TRBV4-1 and TRBJ2-1; 7 bases align to TRBD2. The CDR3 totals 16 residues. V lost 4 bases, J lost 6 bases, and 12 bases stayed unmatched. In germline, CDR1 is MGHRA, CDR2 YSYEKL.

This chain joins TRBV7-9 and TRBJ2-7; tentatively, D is TRBD1 (6 bases). The V gene's germline CDR1 is SEHNR and CDR2 FQNEAQ (reference sequence). This CDR3 region has 13 residues. Trimming cost V 4 bases and J 5 bases, with 12 bases left between them. The CDR3 reads CASSSSYRDEQYF. The CDR3 coding sequence is TGTGCCAGCAGCTCCTCATACAGGGACGAGCAGTACTTC.

The chain links TRBV7-2 to TRBJ1-4; D gene uncertain. The CDR3 consists of 14 residues. Trimming took 5 bases from V and 0 from J, leaving 7 bases between them. Germline CDR1 and CDR2: SGHTA and FQGNSA. CDR3 coding DNA: TGTGCCAGCAGCCCCCGAGCAACTAATGAAAAACTGTTTTTT. As protein: CASSPRATNEKLFF.